The 16 T cell receptor beta chains below all came from one sample that was sequenced in a study of T cells in Graves' hyperthyroidism and ophthalmopathy. Amplified TCR beta CDR3 regions came from RNA transcripts. First-round RT-PCR with HTBI primers amplified the TCR CDR3 region. TCRdb reanalysed the multiplex PCR reads using MiXCR and keeps one entry per CDR3 protein. The sample contains about 300,000 distinct CDR3 sequences, roughly 18% of which appear only once. Specimen: blood. These receptors came from a man over 45 with Graves' ophthalmopathy.

This clonotype was recorded a few times. This rearrangement joins TRBV10-3 to TRBJ1-6; the D gene is possibly TRBD1 (5 bases). Germline V gives CDR1 ENHRY, CDR2 SYGVKD. V lost 4 bases and J 11 bases, leaving 15 bases between the germline ends. The CDR3 covers 14 residues. The CDR3 bases are TGTGCCATCAGTGCTGGACATGACGATACACCCCTCCACTTT. Residues: CAISAGHDDTPLHF.

The chain employs TRBV7-2 and TRBJ2-7, with D possibly matching TRBD2 (6 bases). Trimming stripped 6 bases from V and 2 bases from J, with 14 bases between. From germline, CDR1 is SGHTA and CDR2 FQGNSA. The CDR3 contains 14 residues. CDR3 protein: CASSNMAGTYEQYF. CDR3 coding DNA: TGTGCCAGCAGTAACATGGCGGGGACCTACGAGCAGTACTTC. Together with reference TRBV7-2 and TRBJ2-7, the CDR3 gives the full variable domain: GAGVSQSPSNKVTEKGKDVELRCDPISGHTALYWYRQSLGQGLEFLIYFQGNSAPDKSGLPSDRFSAERTGGSVSTLTIQRTQQEDSAVYLCASSNMAGTYEQYFGPGTRLTVT.

This clonotype was found many times. This chain uses TRBV20-1 with TRBJ2-1; no clear D gene. The V gene lost 0 bases and the J gene lost 1 base, with 10 bases spanning the gap. CDR1 and CDR2 from the germline V gene are DFQATT and SNEGSKA (reference sequence). The CDR3 has 15 amino acids. The CDR3 sequence: CSARDVRLSYNEQFF. The CDR3, as DNA: TGCAGTGCTAGAGATGTTAGACTGTCCTACAATGAGCAGTTCTTC.

Here the CDR3 reads CASSIGAVAKNIQYF. The CDR3 DNA follows: TGTGCCAGTAGTATAGGGGCAGTAGCCAAAAACATTCAGTACTTC. This rearrangement joins TRBV30 to TRBJ2-4; D possibly corresponds to TRBD1 (5 bases). V lost 8 bases to trimming and J lost 0 bases, with 17 bases between them. The CDR3 sequence is 15 residues long. Germline V gives CDR1 GTSNPN, CDR2 SVGIG (reference sequence).

This chain joins TRBV27 and TRBJ2-5; 12 nucleotides agree with TRBD2. The germline CDR1 and CDR2 sequences are MNHEY and SMNVEV (reference sequence). V shed 5 bases, J shed 5 bases, and the junction held 3 bases outside the gene matches. The CDR3 covers 14 residues. CDR3 sequence: CASSRLAGVETQYF. The CDR3 bases are TGTGCCAGCAGTAGACTAGCGGGAGTGGAGACCCAGTACTTC.

This chain joins TRBV5-1 and TRBJ2-7, with 10 bases that match TRBD1. The CDR3 covers 15 residues. V lost 8 bases, J lost 0 bases, and 8 bases stayed unmatched. Germline V gene sequence: CDR1 SGHRS, CDR2 YFSETQ. CDR3 in amino acids: CARSPTGGASYEQYF. CDR3 coding DNA: TGCGCCAGGAGCCCGACAGGGGGCGCCTCCTACGAGCAGTACTTC.

The sample holds a few counts of this clonotype. The V and J genes are TRBV7-9 and TRBJ2-2, with D unresolved. V lost 4 bases, J lost 1 base, and 10 bases lay in between. This CDR3 has 15 amino acids. The germline V gene has CDR1 SEHNR and CDR2 FQNEAQ (reference sequence). In DNA, the CDR3 is TGTGCCAGCAGCTCACCACAGTGGAACACCGGGGAGCTGTTTTTT. Its translation is CASSSPQWNTGELFF.

This clonotype turned up a few times. The chain carries TRBV19 and TRBJ2-3; D could derive from TRBD1 or TRBD2 (5 bases each). The germline V gene has CDR1 LNHDA and CDR2 SQIVND (reference sequence). This CDR3 has 16 residues. The V gene lost 4 bases and the J gene lost 6 bases, with 20 bases spanning the gap. The CDR3 region is CASSSRRDRTGDTQYF. The DNA for the CDR3 is TGTGCCAGTAGTAGCCGTCGGGACCGCACGGGGGATACGCAGTATTTT.

This clonotype was seen ten or more times. The J gene is TRBJ1-1, the V gene TRBV28; tentative D call: TRBD1 (5 bases). CDR1 and CDR2 (germline): MDHEN, SYDVKM. The length of the CDR3 is 14 residues. The germline V and J ends were trimmed by 3 bases and 3 bases, with 11 bases remaining between them. The CDR3 protein is CASSFGDSYTEAFF. CDR3 nucleotide sequence: TGTGCCAGCAGTTTTGGGGACTCTTACACTGAAGCTTTCTTT.

This clonotype was seen only a few times. The CDR3 sequence is CASSTGLARDTQYF. CDR3 bases: TGTGCCAGCAGCACAGGACTAGCGAGAGATACGCAGTATTTT. The V call is TRBV9, the J call TRBJ2-3; 9 bases fit TRBD2. The V gene end was trimmed by 4 bases and the J gene end by 5 bases; junction bases not matched to a gene: 5. This CDR3 spans 14 amino acids. Germline V gives CDR1 SGDLS, CDR2 YYNGEE.

This clonotype was seen more than once but under ten times. The chain has TRBV20-1 and TRBJ2-1, with 8 bases that match TRBD1. The germline V gene encodes CDR1 DFQATT and CDR2 SNEGSKA (reference sequence). CDR3 length: 14 amino acids. V shed 3 bases and J 6 bases; nucleotides not matched to a gene: 7. The DNA of the CDR3 is TGCAGTGCTAGGGGTCAGGGGGCGGCCAATGAGCAGTTCTTC. The encoded protein is CSARGQGAANEQFF.

In this sample, this clonotype turned up a few times. The chain recombines TRBV5-1 with TRBJ2-3; D is ambiguous. Germline V gives CDR1 SGHRS, CDR2 YFSETQ. Trimming stripped 4 bases from V and 2 bases from J, with 14 bases between. There are 15 residues in the CDR3. Here the CDR3 reads CASSPPRTYTDTQYF. The CDR3 nucleotides read TGCGCCAGCAGCCCCCCGCGGACCTACACAGATACGCAGTATTTT.

The chain has TRBV20-1 and TRBJ2-5, with TRBD2 identical over 12 bases. The germline gives CDR1 DFQATT, CDR2 SNEGSKA (reference sequence). Trimming at V came to 3 bases and at J to 4 bases, leaving 3 bases not matched to a gene. The CDR3 has 14 amino acids. This CDR3 is CSASLAGGIETQYF. DNA of the CDR3: TGCAGTGCTAGCCTAGCGGGAGGGATAGAGACCCAGTACTTC.

In this sample, this clonotype turned up a few times. CDR3 sequence (DNA): TGTGCCAGTAGTATAGATATTCCGGGACAGGGGGCGAAAAATGAGCAGTTCTTC. It encodes CASSIDIPGQGAKNEQFF. The V and J genes are TRBV19 and TRBJ2-1, with 12 nucleotides matching TRBD1. V trimming: 0 bases; J trimming: 7 bases; junction bases outside the gene matches: 10. CDR1 is LNHDA and CDR2 is SQIVND in the germline V gene (reference sequence). This CDR3 comprises 18 residues.

Only a few counts were recorded for this clonotype. The V call is TRBV7-9, the J call TRBJ2-2; maybe TRBD2 (5 bases). V was trimmed by 3 bases and J by 7 bases, leaving 12 bases between them. Germline CDR1 reads SEHNR; CDR2 reads FQNEAQ (reference sequence). There are 14 residues in the CDR3. CDR3 DNA: TGTGCCAGCAGCTTCCAAGAGGGCCTCGGGGAGCTGTTTTTT. Encoded protein: CASSFQEGLGELFF.

This clonotype occurred many times. The CDR3 DNA is TGCAGTGCTTGGGCGGGACCGAACACTGAAGCTTTCTTT. It is translated as CSAWAGPNTEAFF. The chain links TRBV20-1 to TRBJ1-1; the D gene is possibly TRBD1 (5 bases). The CDR3 spans 13 residues. V gave up 5 bases and J gave up 1 base, with 11 bases separating them. Germline lookup yields CDR1 DFQATT and CDR2 SNEGSKA (reference sequence).